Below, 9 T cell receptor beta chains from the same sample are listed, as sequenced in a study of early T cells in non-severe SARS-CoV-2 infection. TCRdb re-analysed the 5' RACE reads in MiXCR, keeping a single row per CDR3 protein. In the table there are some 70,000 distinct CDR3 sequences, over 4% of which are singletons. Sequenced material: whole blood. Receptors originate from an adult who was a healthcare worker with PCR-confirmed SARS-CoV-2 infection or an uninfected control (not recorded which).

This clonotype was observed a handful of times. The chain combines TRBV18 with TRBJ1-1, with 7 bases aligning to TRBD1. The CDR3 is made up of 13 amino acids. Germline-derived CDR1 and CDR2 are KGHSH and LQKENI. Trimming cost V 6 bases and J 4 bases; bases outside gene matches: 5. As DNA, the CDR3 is TGTGCCAGCTCGAAGGCAGGGGGCACTGAAGCTTTCTTT. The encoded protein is CASSKAGGTEAFF.

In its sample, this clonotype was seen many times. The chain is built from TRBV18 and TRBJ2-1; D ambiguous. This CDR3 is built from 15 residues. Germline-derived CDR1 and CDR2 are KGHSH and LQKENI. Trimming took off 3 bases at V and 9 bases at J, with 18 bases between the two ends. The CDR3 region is CASSPPGSLKGEQFF. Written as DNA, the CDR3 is TGTGCCAGCTCACCTCCGGGCTCCCTCAAGGGTGAGCAGTTCTTC. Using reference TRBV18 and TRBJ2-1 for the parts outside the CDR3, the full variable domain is NAGVMQNPRHLVRRRGQEARLRCSPMKGHSHVYWYRQLPEEGLKFMVYLQKENIIDESGMPKERFSAEFPKEGPSILRIQQVVRGDSAAYFCASSPPGSLKGEQFFGPGTRLTVL.

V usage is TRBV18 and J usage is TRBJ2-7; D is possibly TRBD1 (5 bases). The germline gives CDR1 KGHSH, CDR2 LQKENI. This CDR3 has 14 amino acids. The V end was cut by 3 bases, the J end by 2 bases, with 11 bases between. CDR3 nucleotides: TGTGCCAGCTCACCCCAGGGTGTTACCTACGAGCAGTACTTC. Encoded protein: CASSPQGVTYEQYF.

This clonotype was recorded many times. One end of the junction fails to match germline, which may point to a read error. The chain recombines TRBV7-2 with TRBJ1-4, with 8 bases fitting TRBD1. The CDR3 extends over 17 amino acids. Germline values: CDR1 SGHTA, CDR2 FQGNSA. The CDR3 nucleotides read TGTGCCATCAGCTTAGACGGGACAGGCCCAACTAATGAAAAACTGTTTTTT. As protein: CAISLDGTGPTNEKLFF.

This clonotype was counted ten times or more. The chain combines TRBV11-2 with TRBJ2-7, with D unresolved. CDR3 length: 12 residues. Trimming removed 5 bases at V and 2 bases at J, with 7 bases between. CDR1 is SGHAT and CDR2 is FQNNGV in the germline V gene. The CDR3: CASSPRTYEQYF. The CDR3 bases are TGTGCCAGCAGCCCCAGGACCTACGAGCAGTACTTC.

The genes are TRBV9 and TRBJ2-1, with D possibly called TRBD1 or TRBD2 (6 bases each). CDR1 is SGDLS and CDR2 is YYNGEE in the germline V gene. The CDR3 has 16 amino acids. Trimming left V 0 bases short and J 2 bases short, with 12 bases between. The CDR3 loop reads CASSVVGASAYNEQFF. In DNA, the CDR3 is TGTGCCAGCAGCGTAGTGGGGGCTAGCGCCTACAATGAGCAGTTCTTC.

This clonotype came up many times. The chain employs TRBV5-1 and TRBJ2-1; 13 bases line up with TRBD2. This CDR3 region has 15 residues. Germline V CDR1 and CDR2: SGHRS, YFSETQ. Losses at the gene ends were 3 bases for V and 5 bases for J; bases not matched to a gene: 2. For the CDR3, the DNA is TGCGCCAGCAGCTCTGGGACTAGCGGGGACAATGAGCAGTTCTTC. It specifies CASSSGTSGDNEQFF.

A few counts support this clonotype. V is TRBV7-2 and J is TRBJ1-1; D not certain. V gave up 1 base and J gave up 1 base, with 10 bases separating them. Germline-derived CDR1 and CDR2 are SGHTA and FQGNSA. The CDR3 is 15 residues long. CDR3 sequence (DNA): TGTGCCAGCAGCTTAGGAGTACAGCCGAACACTGAAGCTTTCTTT. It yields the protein CASSLGVQPNTEAFF.

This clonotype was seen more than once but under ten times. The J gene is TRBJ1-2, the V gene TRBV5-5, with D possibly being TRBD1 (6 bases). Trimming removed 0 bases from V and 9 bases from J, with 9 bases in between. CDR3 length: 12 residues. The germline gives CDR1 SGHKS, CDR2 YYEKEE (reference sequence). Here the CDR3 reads CASSLDRASYTF. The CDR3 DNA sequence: TGTGCCAGCAGCTTGGACAGGGCGAGCTACACCTTC.